These T cell receptor beta chains were read from a single sample in a study of identical twins. TCRdb fed the 5' RACE reads into MiXCR, producing one record per CDR3 protein. Altogether a few hundred thousand distinct CDR3 sequences are present, less than 9.5% being singletons, with the ten largest covering roughly 6.8%. A further study also used this sample, focusing on yellow fever vaccine responses in identical twins.

The sequenced sample was CD8+ T cells sorted from blood. The origin of the receptors is a woman between 18 and 30 years old in good health. CDR3s include the opening cysteine and the closing phenylalanine or tryptophan. D genes are given only for firm matches. Clone size is shown for a subset of rows, as once, few, many or a class of expanded clone.

D gene	clone size	CDR3 length	V gene	J gene	CDR3 protein	CDR3 DNA
TRBD2	many	16	TRBV15	TRBJ2-2	CATSRPGLAGTGELFF	TGTGCCACCAGCAGACCTGGACTAGCCGGCACCGGGGAGCTGTTTTTT
-	-	17	TRBV9	TRBJ2-3	CASSVETVGAVTDTQYF	TGTGCCAGCAGCGTAGAGACAGTAGGGGCAGTGACAGATACGCAGTATTTT
-	-	13	TRBV29-1	TRBJ2-1	CSVELVSNNEQFF	TGCAGCGTTGAGTTAGTCAGTAACAATGAGCAGTTCTTC
TRBD1	many	14	TRBV12-3/TRBV12-4	TRBJ2-7	CASSPGQALNEQYF	TGTGCCAGCAGCCCTGGACAGGCCCTTAACGAGCAGTACTTC
TRBD2	many	14	TRBV6-4	TRBJ2-3	CASSGAGGSDTQYF	TGTGCCAGCAGTGGCGCGGGGGGATCAGATACGCAGTATTTT
-	-	12	TRBV10-2	TRBJ2-2	CASRHNTGELFF	TGCGCCAGCAGACATAACACCGGGGAGCTGTTTTTT
TRBD2	-	16	TRBV5-6	TRBJ2-1	CASSLAAAGTYNEQFF	TGTGCCAGCAGCTTGGCTGCAGCGGGGACTTACAATGAGCAGTTCTTC
TRBD1	-	14	TRBV12-3/TRBV12-4	TRBJ1-1	CASSPRQGRGEAFF	TGTGCCAGCAGTCCTCGACAGGGGCGGGGTGAAGCTTTCTTT
-	-	15	TRBV6-2/TRBV6-3	TRBJ2-2	CAIHAVGGNTGELFF	TGTGCCATTCACGCGGTGGGGGGAAACACCGGGGAGCTGTTTTTT
-	many	13	TRBV12-3/TRBV12-4	TRBJ2-3	CASSFSSSDTQYF	TGTGCCAGCAGTTTCTCTTCATCAGATACGCAGTATTTT
-	few	16	TRBV7-9	TRBJ1-2	CASSLLRTETNYGYTF	TGTGCCAGCAGCTTATTGCGGACAGAAACTAACTATGGCTACACCTTC
-	few	10	TRBV20-1	TRBJ2-1	CSARDNEQFF	TGCAGTGCTAGGGACAATGAGCAGTTCTTC
-	many	13	TRBV4-3	TRBJ2-7	CASSQERSYEQYF	TGCGCCAGCAGCCAAGAACGGTCCTACGAGCAGTACTTC
TRBD2	-	18	TRBV7-3	TRBJ2-3	CTSSPELAGVASTDTQYF	TGTACCAGCAGCCCCGAGTTAGCGGGGGTAGCCTCCACAGATACGCAGTATTTT
-	many	13	TRBV12-3/TRBV12-4	TRBJ2-1	CASSLLAINEQFF	TGTGCCAGCAGTTTATTGGCCATTAATGAGCAGTTCTTC
-	-	13	TRBV28	TRBJ1-2	CASSPGRSYGYTF	TGTGCCAGCAGCCCGGGACGGTCATATGGCTACACCTTC
TRBD2	many	16	TRBV20-1	TRBJ2-7	CSARVFVAGGGNEQYF	TGCAGTGCTAGAGTTTTTGTGGCGGGAGGAGGCAACGAGCAGTACTTC
-	few	13	TRBV4-1	TRBJ2-1	CASSQPAGNEQFF	TGCGCCAGCAGCCAACCCGCGGGGAATGAGCAGTTCTTC
TRBD2	-	15	TRBV7-9	TRBJ2-5	CASSLNQAGEETQYF	TGTGCCAGCAGCTTAAACCAAGCGGGGGAAGAGACCCAGTATTTC
-	few	15	TRBV7-9	TRBJ2-5	CASSLLDSWGETQYF	TGTGCCAGCAGCTTACTTGACAGCTGGGGGGAGACCCAGTACTTC
-	-	14	TRBV2	TRBJ2-1	CASSDVNSYNEQFF	TGTGCCAGCAGTGATGTTAACAGCTACAATGAGCAGTTCTTC
-	-	16	TRBV19	TRBJ2-7	CASSPGIGGRTYEQYF	TGTGCCAGTAGTCCCGGTATAGGGGGGAGAACCTACGAGCAGTACTTC
TRBD1	-	14	TRBV7-9	TRBJ2-7	CASSLVGQSYEQYF	TGTGCCAGCAGCTTAGTGGGACAGAGCTACGAGCAGTACTTC
-	few	15	TRBV7-9	TRBJ2-3	CASSFRADRTDTQYF	TGTGCCAGCAGCTTCCGGGCCGATAGGACAGATACGCAGTATTTT
TRBD1	medium-sized	14	TRBV7-9	TRBJ1-1	CASSPTGTHTEAFF	TGTGCCAGCAGCCCGACAGGGACCCACACTGAAGCTTTCTTT
-	many	16	TRBV4-3	TRBJ2-3	CASSQGTMTSTDTQYF	TGCGCCAGCAGCCAAGGGACAATGACTAGCACAGATACGCAGTATTTT
TRBD2	-	16	TRBV10-2	TRBJ2-1	CASRRETSGGYNEQFF	TGCGCCAGCAGGAGGGAGACTAGCGGGGGCTACAATGAGCAGTTCTTC
-	many	13	TRBV20-1	TRBJ1-3	CSARERGGNTIYF	TGCAGTGCTAGAGAACGTGGTGGAAACACCATATATTTT
-	-	14	TRBV25-1	TRBJ1-5	CASSALGGNQPQHF	TGTGCCAGCAGTGCTCTAGGAGGAAATCAGCCCCAGCATTTT
TRBD1	many	13	TRBV10-3	TRBJ2-5	CAISDTGGETQYF	TGTGCCATCAGTGACACAGGGGGGGAGACCCAGTACTTC
-	many	16	TRBV28	TRBJ2-7	CASFIKGLTETYEQYF	TGTGCCAGTTTTATAAAGGGACTGACCGAAACCTACGAGCAGTACTTC
TRBD2	many	13	TRBV10-3	TRBJ2-7	CAISTGTSGRVLF	TGTGCCATCAGTACCGGGACTAGCGGGAGGGTGCTATTC
-	many	12	TRBV27	TRBJ2-5	CASSQGRETQYF	TGTGCCAGCAGCCAAGGACGGGAGACCCAGTACTTC
-	few	13	TRBV12-3/TRBV12-4	TRBJ2-5	CASSFFSLETQYF	TGTGCCAGCAGTTTCTTTTCTTTAGAGACCCAGTACTTC
-	few	14	TRBV15	TRBJ2-1	CATWSTLEPDEQFF	TGTGCCACCTGGAGCACCCTTGAGCCGGATGAGCAGTTCTTC
-	few	14	TRBV4-2	TRBJ1-1	CASSQVLARDEAFF	TGTGCCAGCAGCCAAGTTCTGGCCAGGGATGAAGCTTTCTTT
-	many	12	TRBV29-1	TRBJ2-1	CSVERGDNEQFF	TGCAGCGTTGAGAGGGGGGACAATGAGCAGTTCTTC